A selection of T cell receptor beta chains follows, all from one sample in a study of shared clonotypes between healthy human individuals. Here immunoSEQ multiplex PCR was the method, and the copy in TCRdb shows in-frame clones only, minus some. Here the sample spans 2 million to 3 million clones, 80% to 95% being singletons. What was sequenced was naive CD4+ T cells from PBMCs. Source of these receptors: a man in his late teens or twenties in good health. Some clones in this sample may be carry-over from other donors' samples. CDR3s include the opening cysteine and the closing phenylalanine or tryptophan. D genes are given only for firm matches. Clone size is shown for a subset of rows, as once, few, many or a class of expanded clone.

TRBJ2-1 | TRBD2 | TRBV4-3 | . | CASGETSGTYNEQFF | TGCGCCAGCGGGGAAACTAGCGGGACCTACAATGAGCAGTTCTTC
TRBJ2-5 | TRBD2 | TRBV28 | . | CASVNSGRVGGTQYF | TGTGCCAGCGTAAATAGCGGGAGGGTTGGGGGGACCCAGTACTTC
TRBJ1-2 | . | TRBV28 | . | CASSLPQHNYGYTF | TGTGCCAGCAGTTTGCCCCAACACAACTATGGCTACACCTTC
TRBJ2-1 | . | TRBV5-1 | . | CASSVGLYNEQFF | TGCGCCAGCAGCGTCGGACTTTACAATGAGCAGTTCTTC
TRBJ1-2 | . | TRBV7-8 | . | CASSPGSFDYGYTF | TGTGCCAGCAGCCCGGGATCTTTTGACTATGGCTACACCTTC
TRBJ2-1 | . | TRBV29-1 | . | CSVELAPSDEQFF | TGCAGCGTTGAACTAGCCCCTAGCGATGAGCAGTTCTTC
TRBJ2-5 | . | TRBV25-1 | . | CASSPYETQYF | TGTGCCAGCAGCCCGTATGAGACCCAGTACTTC
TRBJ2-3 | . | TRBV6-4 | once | CASRGNGDTQYF | TGTGCCAGCCGAGGAAACGGGGATACGCAGTATTTT
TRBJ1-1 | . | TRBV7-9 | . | CASSLPGTEAFF | TGTGCCAGCAGCCTTCCGGGCACTGAAGCTTTCTTT
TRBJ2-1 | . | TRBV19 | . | CASSNPPIYNEQFF | TGTGCCAGTAGTAACCCACCTATTTACAATGAGCAGTTCTTC
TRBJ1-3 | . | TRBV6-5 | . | CASSSGLRVSGNTIYF | TGTGCCAGCAGTTCGGGTTTAAGGGTATCTGGAAACACCATATATTTT
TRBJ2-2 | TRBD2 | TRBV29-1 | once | CSALSGGIRFTGELFF | TGCAGCGCATTGTCGGGGGGTATTAGGTTCACCGGGGAGCTGTTTTTT
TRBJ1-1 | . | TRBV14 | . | CASSQALNTEAFF | TGTGCCAGCAGCCAAGCCCTTAACACTGAAGCTTTCTTT
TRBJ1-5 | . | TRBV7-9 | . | CASSLGSNKGNQPQHF | TGTGCCAGCAGCTTAGGGTCCAATAAGGGAAATCAGCCCCAGCATTTT
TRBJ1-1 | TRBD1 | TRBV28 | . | CASRPGQGATEAFF | TGTGCCAGCAGACCGGGACAGGGGGCCACTGAAGCTTTCTTT
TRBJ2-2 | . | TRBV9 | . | CASSGGPDTGELFF | TGTGCCAGCAGCGGGGGTCCCGACACCGGGGAGCTGTTTTTT
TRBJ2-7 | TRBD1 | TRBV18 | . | CASSPGQGLSYEQYF | TGTGCCAGCTCACCGGGACAGGGGTTATCCTACGAGCAGTACTTC
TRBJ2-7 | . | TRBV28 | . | CASSPLGDEQYF | TGTGCCAGCAGTCCTCTGGGGGACGAGCAGTACTTC
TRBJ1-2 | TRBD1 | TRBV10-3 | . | CAISGQATNYGYTF | TGTGCCATCAGCGGACAGGCAACTAACTATGGCTACACCTTC
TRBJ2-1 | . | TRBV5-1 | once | CASSSHLAFSYNEQFF | TGCGCCAGCAGCTCCCATCTAGCGTTCTCCTACAATGAGCAGTTCTTC
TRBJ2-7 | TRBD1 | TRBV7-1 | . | CASSLFGVSAGTAYEQYF | TGTGCCAGCAGCTTATTCGGAGTTAGCGCCGGGACAGCCTACGAGCAGTACTTC
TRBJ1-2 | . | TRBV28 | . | CASSPSYGYTF | TGTGCCAGCAGTCCTTCTTATGGCTACACCTTC
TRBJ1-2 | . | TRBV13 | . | CASSLAGDVYGYTF | TGTGCCAGCAGCTTGGCAGGGGATGTCTATGGCTACACCTTC
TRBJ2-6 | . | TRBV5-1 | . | CASSLEENGANVLTF | TGCGCCAGCAGCTTGGAAGAGAACGGGGCCAACGTCCTGACTTTC
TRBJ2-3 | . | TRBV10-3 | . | CAISERDRGKDTQYF | TGTGCCATCAGTGAAAGGGACCGGGGGAAAGATACGCAGTATTTT
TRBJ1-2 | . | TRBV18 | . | CASSPSPPGIDGYTF | TGTGCCAGCTCACCATCACCGCCAGGGATCGATGGCTACACCTTC
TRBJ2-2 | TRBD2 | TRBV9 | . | CASSVEGLAWDIGDTGELFF | TGTGCCAGCAGCGTAGAGGGACTAGCTTGGGATATTGGGGACACCGGGGAGCTGTTTTTT
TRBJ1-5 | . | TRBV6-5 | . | CASSSGRDRQPQHF | TGTGCCAGCAGCTCGGGCAGGGACCGGCAGCCCCAGCATTTT
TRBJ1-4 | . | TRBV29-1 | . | CSVGGRNEKLFF | TGCAGCGTTGGGGGGCGTAATGAAAAACTGTTTTTT
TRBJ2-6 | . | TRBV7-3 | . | CASSLGRGWSGANVLTF | TGTGCCAGCAGCTTGGGCAGGGGTTGGTCTGGGGCCAACGTCCTGACTTTC
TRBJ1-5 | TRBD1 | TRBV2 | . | CAGRTGPYSNQPQHF | TGTGCCGGAAGGACAGGGCCCTATAGCAATCAGCCCCAGCATTTT
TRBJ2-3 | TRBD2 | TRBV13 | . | CASSHRTSGSLGDTQYF | TGTGCCAGCAGCCACCGGACTAGCGGGAGTTTAGGTGATACGCAGTATTTT
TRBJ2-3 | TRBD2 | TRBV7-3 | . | CASSVTSVPTDTQYF | TGTGCCAGCAGCGTAACTAGCGTTCCCACAGATACGCAGTATTTT
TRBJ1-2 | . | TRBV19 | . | CATRPQSNYGYTF | TGTGCAACTCGCCCGCAGTCCAACTATGGCTACACCTTC
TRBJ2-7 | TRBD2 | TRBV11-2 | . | CASSPRGASGRGDEQYF | TGTGCCAGCAGCCCACGTGGGGCTAGCGGGAGGGGCGACGAGCAGTACTTC
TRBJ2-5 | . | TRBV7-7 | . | CASSLGIAMETQYF | TGTGCCAGCAGCTTAGGGATAGCTATGGAGACCCAGTACTTC
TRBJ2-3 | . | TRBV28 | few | CASSPYTDTQYF | TGTGCCAGCAGTCCCTACACAGATACGCAGTATTTT
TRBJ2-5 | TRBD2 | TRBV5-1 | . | CASSFGLAQETQYF | TGCGCCAGCAGCTTCGGACTAGCACAAGAGACCCAGTACTTC
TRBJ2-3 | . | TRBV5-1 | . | CASSTGGGDTQYF | TGCGCCAGCAGCACTGGTGGGGGTGATACGCAGTATTTT
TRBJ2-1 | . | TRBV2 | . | CASSEISGTYNEQFF | TGTGCCAGCAGTGAAATTAGCGGAACCTACAATGAGCAGTTCTTC
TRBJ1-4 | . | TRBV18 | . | CASSPLPESLGGLFF | TGTGCCAGCTCACCTCTGCCTGAAAGCCTGGGGGGACTGTTTTTT
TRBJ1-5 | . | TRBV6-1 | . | CASSPGPGAGQPQHF | TGTGCCAGCAGTCCAGGCCCCGGGGCGGGCCAGCCCCAGCATTTT
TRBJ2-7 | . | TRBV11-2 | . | CASSVYNEQYF | TGTGCCAGCAGCGTATATAACGAGCAGTACTTC
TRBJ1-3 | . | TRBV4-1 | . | CASSWTAFSGNTIYF | TGCGCCAGCAGCTGGACAGCGTTTTCTGGAAACACCATATATTTT
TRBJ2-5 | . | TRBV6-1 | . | CASSDAGPGETQYF | TGTGCCAGCAGTGACGCAGGTCCTGGTGAGACCCAGTACTTC
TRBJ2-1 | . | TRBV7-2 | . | CASSPLKRAQFF | TGTGCCAGCAGCCCCCTGAAACGGGCGCAGTTCTTC
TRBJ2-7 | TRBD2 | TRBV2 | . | CASSLGLAGGVQYF | TGTGCCAGCAGCCTCGGACTAGCGGGAGGAGTGCAGTACTTC
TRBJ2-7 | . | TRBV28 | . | CARGICYEQYF | TGTGCCAGAGGTATCTGCTACGAGCAGTACTTC
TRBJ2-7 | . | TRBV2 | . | CASSETPLGEQYF | TGTGCCAGCAGTGAGACACCCTTGGGGGAGCAGTACTTC
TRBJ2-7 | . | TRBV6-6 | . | CASSQSGGAFYEQYF | TGTGCCAGCAGCCAATCGGGGGGCGCCTTCTACGAGCAGTACTTC
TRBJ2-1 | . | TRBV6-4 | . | CASRDHNGWAPWFF | TGTGCCAGCAGGGATCACAACGGGTGGGCCCCGTGGTTCTTC
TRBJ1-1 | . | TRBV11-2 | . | CASSLMVRPRGTEAFF | TGTGCCAGCAGCTTAATGGTCCGCCCGAGGGGTACTGAAGCTTTCTTT
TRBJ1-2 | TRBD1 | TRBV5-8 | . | CASSLAGGTGLNYGYTF | TGTGCCAGCAGCTTAGCTGGCGGGACAGGGCTTAACTATGGCTACACCTTC
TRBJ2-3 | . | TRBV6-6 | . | CASSYAGRTDTQYF | TGTGCCAGCAGTTACGCGGGACGCACAGATACGCAGTATTTT